This entry lists 2 T cell receptor beta chains sequenced from one sample in a study of response to subunit inactivated influenza vaccine. TCRdb re-analysed the RT-PCR reads in MiXCR, keeping a single row per CDR3 protein. The sample holds 600,000 to 700,000 distinct CDR3 sequences, 13% to 15% seen once. Sequenced material: PBMCs from blood, taken less than 15 days before vaccination. These receptor sequences come from a man in his fifties who received an inactivated influenza vaccine.

A word on this clonotype: A read error may account for a junction end that differs from germline. J is TRBJ2-3 and V is TRBV6-1, with 13 bases aligning to TRBD2. This CDR3 spans 17 amino acids. CDR1 and CDR2 (germline): MNHNS, SASEGT. In DNA, the CDR3 is TGTGTCAGCAGTCCGGGACTAGCGGGGACTAGCACAGATACGCAGTATTTT. As protein: CVSSPGLAGTSTDTQYF.

This clonotype occurred a few times. The rearrangement joins TRBV4-1 to TRBJ1-1; maybe TRBD1 (5 bases). CDR3 length: 16 amino acids. The V end lost 0 bases, the J end lost 1 base, and 12 bases lay between the germline ends. Looked up from germline, CDR1 is MGHRA and CDR2 is YSYEKL. The CDR3 DNA is TGCGCCAGCAGCCAAGAAGTTGGGGCGGCGAACACTGAAGCTTTCTTT. It codes for CASSQEVGAANTEAFF.